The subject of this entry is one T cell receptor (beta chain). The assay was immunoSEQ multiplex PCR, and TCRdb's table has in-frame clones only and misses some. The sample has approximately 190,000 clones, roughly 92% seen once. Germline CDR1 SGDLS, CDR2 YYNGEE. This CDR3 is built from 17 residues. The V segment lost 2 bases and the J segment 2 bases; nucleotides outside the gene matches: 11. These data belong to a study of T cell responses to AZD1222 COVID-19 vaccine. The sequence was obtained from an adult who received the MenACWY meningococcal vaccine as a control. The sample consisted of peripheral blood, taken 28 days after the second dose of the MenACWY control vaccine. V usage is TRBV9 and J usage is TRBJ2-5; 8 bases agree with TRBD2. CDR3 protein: CASSVGSGAGPQETQYF. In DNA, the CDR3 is TGTGCCAGCAGCGTGGGTAGCGGGGCGGGCCCTCAAGAGACCCAGTACTTC.